The rows below give T cell receptor beta chains drawn from one sample of a study of T-cell reconstitution after alpha-beta-depleted transplantation in children. Each CDR3 protein gets one entry after TCRdb re-called the PCR reads with MiXCR. The profile covers 450,000 to 600,000 distinct CDR3 sequences, with around 13% appearing a single time and approximately 2% taken by the ten largest. Material: PBMCs, mostly from graft donor cells, obtained 360 days after TCRalphabeta/CD19-depleted stem cell transplant. The source of these receptors is a male patient between 5 and 17 years old who had a stem cell transplant for acute myeloid leukemia, so the T cells may come from the graft donor. Each CDR3 is given with its conserved first and last residue. D genes are given only for firm matches. The size entry is marked missing in some rows and otherwise reads once, few, many or a size class.

V	size	J	D	DNA	CDR3
TRBV28	many	TRBJ2-3	-	TGTGCCAGCAGTTTCAGGGTTACAGATACGCAGTATTTT	CASSFRVTDTQYF
TRBV29-1	-	TRBJ2-7	TRBD2	TGCAGCGTTGAAATCCCTCGGACTAGCGGGCATACCTACGAGCAGTACTTC	CSVEIPRTSGHTYEQYF
TRBV4-3	-	TRBJ1-5	-	TGCGCCAGCAGCCAAAACCCCCCGGCGGGGATCAATCAGCCCCAGCATTTT	CASSQNPPAGINQPQHF
TRBV19	-	TRBJ2-3	-	TGTGCCAGTAGTTCATTACGTCAAGGACTTAGCACAGATACGCAGTATTTT	CASSSLRQGLSTDTQYF
TRBV7-9	-	TRBJ1-1	-	TGTGCCAGCAGCTTGGAAGGGAGTTTGAACACTGAAGCTTTCTTT	CASSLEGSLNTEAFF
TRBV20-1	-	TRBJ2-1	-	TGCAGTGCCGTAATAAGGGGGGGATCCTACAATGAGCAGTTCTTC	CSAVIRGGSYNEQFF
TRBV7-2	-	TRBJ2-1	-	TGTGCCAGCAGCTTCAGACTGGACCAATCGTATGAGCAGTTCTTC	CASSFRLDQSYEQFF
TRBV7-2	-	TRBJ2-1	-	TGTGCCAGCAGCTTAGGGGTAGCGGTCTCCTACAATGAGCAGTTCTTC	CASSLGVAVSYNEQFF
TRBV12-3/TRBV12-4	few	TRBJ2-1	TRBD2	TGTGCCAGCAGTTCGACTAGCGGACTCCCCAATGAGCAGTTCTTC	CASSSTSGLPNEQFF
TRBV12-3/TRBV12-4	-	TRBJ2-3	TRBD1	TGTGCCAGCAGTTCCCGACAGGGGACCTTTAGCACAGATACGCAGTATTTT	CASSSRQGTFSTDTQYF
TRBV20-1	few	TRBJ2-3	-	TGCAGTGCTAGTCCTGCGGATACGCAGTATTTT	CSASPADTQYF
TRBV7-3	-	TRBJ2-1	TRBD2	TGTGCCAGCAGCCTGACTAGCGGAAAGGGCTATGAGCAGTTCTTC	CASSLTSGKGYEQFF
TRBV12-3/TRBV12-4	many	TRBJ1-1	-	TGTGCCAGCAGTTTCATTGGCAGTGAAGCTTTCTTT	CASSFIGSEAFF
TRBV24-1	few	TRBJ2-1	TRBD2	TGTGCCACCAGTGGATTAGCGGGAGGAAATGAGCAGTTCTTC	CATSGLAGGNEQFF
TRBV6-2/TRBV6-3	-	TRBJ2-7	-	TGTGCCAGCAGTTACCTCGGGGGCTCCTACGAGCAGTACTTC	CASSYLGGSYEQYF
TRBV20-1	few	TRBJ2-1	-	TGCAGCCCGGACTCCCCCCGGGGTGAGCAGTTCTTC	CSPDSPRGEQFF
TRBV2	many	TRBJ2-5	TRBD1	TGTGCCGGTAACAGGGGGTTGGAGACCCAGTACTTC	CAGNRGLETQYF
TRBV4-2	-	TRBJ2-7	-	TGTGCCAGCAGCCCCGTGATTAGCTCCTACGAGCAGTACTTC	CASSPVISSYEQYF
TRBV12-3/TRBV12-4	many	TRBJ2-1	TRBD2	TGTGCCAGCAGTCCAACTCGCGAGGGACTAGCGGGGCACAATGAGCAGTTCTTC	CASSPTREGLAGHNEQFF
TRBV20-1	-	TRBJ2-4	TRBD1	TGCAGTGCTAGTCAGGGGGCTAAAAACATTCAGTACTTC	CSASQGAKNIQYF
TRBV30	few	TRBJ2-1	TRBD2	TGTGCCTGGAGAAAAGCGGGAGGGGCAGCTGAGCAGTTCTTC	CAWRKAGGAAEQFF
TRBV3-1	many	TRBJ2-3	-	TGTGCCAGCAGCCAAGAGGGGGTGGGGATCGCGGATCGGTATTTT	CASSQEGVGIADRYF
TRBV6-5	-	TRBJ2-1	-	TGTGCCAGCAGTTACTCGATACCTAGCTATGAGCAGTTCTTC	CASSYSIPSYEQFF
TRBV20-1	few	TRBJ2-7	TRBD2	TGCAGTGCTAGTCTTACGGTTCGGCTAGCGGGAGTACGGGAGCAGTACTTC	CSASLTVRLAGVREQYF
TRBV20-1	-	TRBJ2-3	-	TGCAGTGCCTCCGGCGGCAGGGGGGTTCCAGATACGCAGTATTTT	CSASGGRGVPDTQYF
TRBV21-1	-	TRBJ2-3	-	TGTGCCAGCAGCAACTCGACTAGCGGGCATAGCACAGATACGCAGTATTTT	CASSNSTSGHSTDTQYF
TRBV5-1	few	TRBJ1-6	-	TGCGCCAGCAGCTTGTCAGGGGACGCCTTCCTCCTCCACTTT	CASSLSGDAFLLHF
TRBV29-1	-	TRBJ2-7	-	TGCAGCGTTGAAGGACTGGCAGGGCCCGAGCAGTACTTC	CSVEGLAGPEQYF
TRBV6-2/TRBV6-3	few	TRBJ2-2	-	TGTGCCATGGGAGAGGGGAACACCGGGGAGCTGTTTTTT	CAMGEGNTGELFF